The next 21 T cell receptor beta chains were all read from a single sample in a study of blood T cell repertoires in COVID-19. Repertoires were generated with immunoSEQ multiplex PCR, while TCRdb's copy carries only in-frame clones and drops some. The sample holds fewer than 200,000 clones, 86% seen once. What was sequenced was peripheral blood. These receptors were taken from a man aged 50 to 60 with active or convalescent COVID-19.

The rearrangement links TRBV5-6 to TRBJ1-2; 10 bases are a match to TRBD1. Germline V lookup: CDR1 SGHDT, CDR2 YYEEEE. The ends lost 0 bases at V and 6 bases at J; junction bases unmatched: 5. The CDR3 length is 15 residues. CDR3 sequence (DNA): TGTGCCAGCAGCTTGGCCCCGACAGGGGGCGATGGCTACACCTTC. Its translation is CASSLAPTGGDGYTF.

V and J are TRBV4-2 and TRBJ2-3; D perhaps matches TRBD1 (6 bases). Deletions cut 1 base from V and 1 base from J, with 12 bases between. The CDR3 is made up of 16 amino acids. The germline CDR1 and CDR2 sequences are LGHNA and YNFKEQ. The CDR3 is CASSQGSGAGTDTQYF. The CDR3 coding sequence is TGTGCCAGCAGCCAAGGGTCAGGGGCCGGCACAGATACGCAGTATTTT.

A note on this clone: The junction and the germline gene differ at one end; a read error may be behind it. The V gene is TRBV5-1, the J gene TRBJ2-1; a possible D gene is TRBD2 (6 bases). This CDR3 has 16 residues. Per germline, CDR1 SGHRS and CDR2 YFSETQ. The CDR3 sequence: CASSRNRRGSYNKQFF. The CDR3 DNA reads as TGCGCCAGCAGCAGAAACAGGAGGGGCTCCTACAATAAGCAGTTCTTC.

J is TRBJ2-2 and V is TRBV3-1 (or the pseudogene TRBV3-2), with TRBD2 identical over 8 bases. V lost 0 bases, J lost 4 bases, and 10 bases stayed unmatched. Looked up from germline, CDR1 is LGHDT and CDR2 is YNNKEL (reference sequence). CDR3 size: 18 residues. Here the CDR3 reads CASSQDKELAETTGELFF. The CDR3 DNA reads TGTGCCAGCAGCCAAGATAAGGAACTAGCGGAAACCACCGGGGAGCTGTTTTTT.

This chain connects TRBV20-1 to TRBJ1-1, with a tentative D call TRBD1 (5 bases). Germline V gene lookup returns CDR1 DFQATT and CDR2 SNEGSKA (reference sequence). This CDR3 is built from 11 residues. Trimming cost V 1 base and J 6 bases, with 6 bases left between them. The CDR3: CSARVTAEAFF. The CDR3 DNA sequence: TGCAGTGCTAGAGTGACAGCTGAAGCTTTCTTT.

This chain uses TRBV4-1 with TRBJ2-7; 9 bases are shared with TRBD1. From germline, CDR1 is MGHRA and CDR2 YSYEKL. Trimming removed 0 bases from V and 1 base from J; junction bases left unmatched: 4. The CDR3 is 16 amino acids. CDR3 sequence: CASSQDQGQGSYEQYF. Written as DNA, the CDR3 is TGCGCCAGCAGCCAAGACCAAGGACAGGGGTCCTACGAGCAGTACTTC.

The chain combines TRBV6-2 or TRBV6-3 with TRBJ2-3; TRBD2 agrees at 7 bases. J gave up 6 bases and V 6 bases, and 12 bases lay outside the gene matches. The CDR3 length is 15 residues. Germline assignment: CDR1 MNHEY and CDR2 SVGEGT. Here the CDR3 reads CASSQLALGGDTQYF. CDR3 DNA: TGTGCCAGCAGCCAACTAGCGCTAGGTGGCGATACGCAGTATTTT.

The rearrangement joins TRBV2 to TRBJ2-3, with 10 bases identical to TRBD1. V lost 6 bases, J lost 2 bases, and 2 bases stayed unmatched. This CDR3 has 14 amino acids. Germline CDR1 and CDR2: SNHLY and FYNNEI. The CDR3 reads CASRGQGHTDTQYF. CDR3 nucleotides: TGTGCCAGCAGGGGACAGGGGCACACAGATACGCAGTATTTT.

The chain is built from TRBV5-4 and TRBJ2-7, with TRBD1 identical over 9 bases. Germline-derived CDR1 and CDR2 are SGHNT and YYREEE (reference sequence). V shed 4 bases, J shed 0 bases, and the junction held 5 bases outside the gene matches. The CDR3 is 15 amino acids. The CDR3 is CASSLGQGISYEQYF. CDR3 in DNA: TGTGCCAGCAGCCTAGGACAGGGGATCTCCTACGAGCAGTACTTC.

V usage is TRBV28 and J usage is TRBJ1-5; 9 bases are shared with TRBD1. The V gene end was trimmed by 4 bases and the J gene end by 7 bases; junction bases not matched to a gene: 5. Germline CDR1 is MDHEN and CDR2 is SYDVKM. The CDR3 runs 14 residues. CDR3 DNA: TGTGCCAGCAGTTCCCGGGACAGGGTCCAGCCCCAGCATTTT. This translates into CASSSRDRVQPQHF.

As for this clone: One end of the junction fails to match germline, which may point to a read error. The V and J genes are TRBV14 and TRBJ1-1; D may be TRBD1 (6 bases). CDR1 is SGHDN, CDR2 FVKESK, per germline. The CDR3 runs 11 residues. CDR3 DNA: TGTGCCAGCACCCAAGGGGGAGGAGCTTTCTTT. It translates to CASTQGGGAFF.

The chain links TRBV30 to TRBJ2-7; tentative D call: TRBD2 (6 bases). Germline V gene data show CDR1 as GTSNPN and CDR2 as SVGIG (reference sequence). V shed 0 bases and J shed 3 bases, with 12 bases lying between them. The CDR3 has 14 residues. CDR3 protein: CAWSVGVGSYEQYF. In DNA, the CDR3 is TGTGCCTGGAGTGTGGGGGTCGGGAGCTACGAGCAGTACTTC.

This clone was counted only a few times. V usage is TRBV7-3 and J usage is TRBJ2-7; 8 bases map to TRBD1. V shed 2 bases and J 4 bases; nucleotides not matched to a gene: 4. There are 14 residues in the CDR3. Germline CDR1 SGHTA, CDR2 FQGTGA. CDR3 region: CASSLAGGGYEQYF. CDR3 nucleotides: TGTGCCAGCAGCTTAGCAGGGGGCGGGTACGAGCAGTACTTC.

The chain recombines TRBV24-1 with TRBJ2-1, with TRBD2 as a possible D gene (6 bases). The CDR3 is 16 amino acids. Germline lookup yields CDR1 KGHDR and CDR2 SFDVKD. Trimming shortened V by 4 bases and J by 5 bases, and 17 bases separated the two germline ends. CDR3 in amino acids: CATSETGRTYNNEQFF. In nucleotides, the CDR3 is TGTGCCACCAGTGAGACGGGGAGGACGTACAACAATGAGCAGTTCTTC.

The rearrangement uses TRBV2 and TRBJ2-2; the D is unclear. Germline V gives CDR1 SNHLY, CDR2 FYNNEI. The CDR3 extends over 14 amino acids. V lost 1 base to trimming and J lost 8 bases, with 11 bases between them. The CDR3, as DNA: TGTGCCAGCAGTGAAGTCCGAACCGGGGGGGAGCTGTTTTTT. Protein product: CASSEVRTGGELFF.

The chain links TRBV29-1 to TRBJ2-1; 7 bases are shared with TRBD2. Per germline, CDR1 SQVTM and CDR2 ANQGSEA. The length of the CDR3 is 14 residues. With V trimmed by 5 bases and J by 6 bases, 10 bases remained unmatched. The CDR3 nucleotides are TGCAGCGTTAGGCCCGGGGGAGGGGCCAATGAGCAGTTCTTC. Its protein is CSVRPGGGANEQFF.

This rearrangement joins TRBV2 to TRBJ2-1; 14 nucleotides line up with TRBD2. This CDR3 contains 14 residues. CDR1 and CDR2 from the germline V gene are SNHLY and FYNNEI. J gave up 9 bases and V 5 bases, and 3 bases lay outside the gene matches. The CDR3 DNA is TGTGCCAGCAGTTGGACTAGCGGGAGGAGTGAGCAGTTCTTC. Translated: CASSWTSGRSEQFF.

The chain uses TRBV7-6 and TRBJ2-7; TRBD2 matches 9 bases. This CDR3 has 13 amino acids. CDR1 SGHVS and CDR2 FNYEAQ come from the germline V gene. V shed 5 bases and J 3 bases; nucleotides not matched to a gene: 2. The CDR3 spells CASSPTSGYEQYF. CDR3 in DNA: TGTGCCAGCAGCCCGACTAGCGGCTACGAGCAGTACTTC.

This rearrangement joins TRBV30 to TRBJ2-7; 9 bases are a match to TRBD2. The CDR3 extends over 15 amino acids. After removal of 3 bases from V and 4 bases from J, the junction contained 10 bases not matched to a gene. In germline, CDR1 is GTSNPN, CDR2 SVGIG (reference sequence). CDR3 in amino acids: CAWSGSGRFGYEQYF. The CDR3 bases are TGTGCCTGGAGCGGTAGCGGGAGATTCGGGTACGAGCAGTACTTC.

The V and J genes are TRBV6-5 and TRBJ1-4; maybe TRBD1 (6 bases). Trimming took 0 bases from V and 8 from J, leaving 10 bases between them. This CDR3 has 14 amino acids. Germline V gene sequence: CDR1 MNHEY, CDR2 SVGAGI. In DNA, the CDR3 is TGTGCCAGCAGTTACTCGTCAACAGGGGAAAAACTGTTTTTT. Protein product: CASSYSSTGEKLFF.

This clone showed up just once. The chain links TRBV2 to TRBJ2-1, with unresolved D. With 6 bases removed from V and 1 base from J, the gap between germline ends came to 7 bases. CDR3 length: 13 residues. Germline assignment: CDR1 SNHLY and CDR2 FYNNEI. As DNA, the CDR3 is TGTGCCAGCAGGTACAGTTCCTACAATGAGCAGTTCTTC. Translating gives CASRYSSYNEQFF.